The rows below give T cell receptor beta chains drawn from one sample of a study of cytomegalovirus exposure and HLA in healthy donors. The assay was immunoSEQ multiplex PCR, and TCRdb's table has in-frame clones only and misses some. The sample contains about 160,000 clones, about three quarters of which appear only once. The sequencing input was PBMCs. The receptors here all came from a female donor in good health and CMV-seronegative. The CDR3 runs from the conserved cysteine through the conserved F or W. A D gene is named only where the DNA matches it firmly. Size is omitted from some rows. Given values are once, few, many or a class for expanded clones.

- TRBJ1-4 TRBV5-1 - CASSSTGPPNEKLFF TGCGCCAGCAGCTCGACAGGACCGCCCAATGAAAAACTGTTTTTT
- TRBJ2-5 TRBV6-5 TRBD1 CASSYNRGQETQYF TGTGCCAGCAGTTACAACAGGGGCCAAGAGACCCAGTACTTC
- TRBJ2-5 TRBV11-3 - CASSFEGDETQYF TGTGCCAGCAGCTTTGAGGGGGACGAGACCCAGTACTTC
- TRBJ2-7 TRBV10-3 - CAISESRGDYEQYF TGTGCCATCAGTGAGTCCAGGGGGGACTACGAGCAGTACTTC
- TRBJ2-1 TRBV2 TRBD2 CASSKGGLAGLDEQFF TGTGCCAGCAGTAAAGGGGGACTAGCGGGATTGGATGAGCAGTTCTTC
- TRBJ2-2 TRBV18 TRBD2 CASSSTGGTGELFF TGTGCCAGCTCATCGACCGGGGGGACCGGGGAGCTGTTTTTT
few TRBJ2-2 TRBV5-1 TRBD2 CASSSSGTGELFF TGCGCCAGCAGCTCTAGCGGAACCGGGGAGCTGTTTTTT
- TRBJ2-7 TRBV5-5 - CASSWGGASYEQYF TGTGCCAGCAGCTGGGGGGGGGCCTCCTACGAGCAGTACTTC
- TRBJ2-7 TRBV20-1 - CSARYIYEQYF TGCAGTGCTAGATATATCTACGAGCAGTACTTC
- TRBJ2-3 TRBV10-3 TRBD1 CAIRDRGQDTQYF TGTGCCATCAGGGACAGGGGGCAGGATACGCAGTATTTT
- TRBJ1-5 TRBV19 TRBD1 CASSAGQGLHQPQHF TGTGCCAGTAGTGCGGGACAGGGCTTACATCAGCCCCAGCATTTT
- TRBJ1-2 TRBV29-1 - CSVVILGETFNTF TGCAGCGTTGTAATTTTGGGCGAGACGTTTAACACCTTC
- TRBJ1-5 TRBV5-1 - CASSLYSGGNQPQHF TGCGCCAGCAGCTTGTACTCAGGGGGCAATCAGCCCCAGCATTTT
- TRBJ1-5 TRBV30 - CAWSVGWGGNQPQHF TGTGCCTGGAGTGTGGGTTGGGGGGGCAATCAGCCCCAGCATTTT
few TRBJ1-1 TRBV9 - CASSVRGNTEAFF TGTGCCAGCAGCGTTCGGGGTAACACTGAAGCTTTCTTT
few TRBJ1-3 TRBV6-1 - CASSEYQGSSGNTIYF TGTGCCAGCAGTGAATACCAGGGGTCCTCTGGAAACACCATATATTTT
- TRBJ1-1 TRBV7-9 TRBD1 CASSLRQGARNAEAFF TGTGCCAGCAGCTTAAGACAGGGGGCGAGGAACGCTGAAGCTTTCTTT
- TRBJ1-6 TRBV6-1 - CASTNLGAANSPLHF TGTGCCAGCACAAACCTGGGGGCGGCTAATTCACCCCTCCACTTT
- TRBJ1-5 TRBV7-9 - CASSLEGQQPQHF TGTGCCAGCAGCTTAGAGGGGCAGCAGCCCCAGCATTTT